The source of this T cell receptor beta chain is a study of T-cell memory formation after mild COVID-19. Study background: Each donor largely had its own TCR clusters. Findings and caveats of the study: Most CD4+ clones that shrank were in CM and EM, while CD8+ ones turned up in EMRA. Day 15 to 85 contracting clones showed balanced CD4/CD8; later expanders leaned CD4+.

CDR1 is GTSNPN, CDR2 SVGIG, per germline (reference sequence). The ends lost 5 bases at V and 6 bases at J; junction bases unmatched: 3. The CDR3 is 11 amino acids. This clonotype was observed many times. Its specificity is unknown. A 5'RACE reaction primed in the constant segment made cDNA libraries of TCR alpha and TCR beta, and these carried sample barcodes and UMIs. TCRdb processed the 5' RACE reads anew with MiXCR; each CDR3 protein has one entry. This table holds over 14,000 distinct CDR3 sequences, about 21% found once. This clonotype originated in an adult woman who had mild COVID-19 (a few samples of this study predate the infection). Cell type and time point are not known. Sequences were obtained from PBMCs or a T cell subset sorted from them (not recorded which). J is TRBJ1-1 and V is TRBV30; 7 bases align to TRBD1. The CDR3 coding sequence is TGTGCCTGGGGGACAGTATCTGAAGCTTTCTTT. This sequence encodes CAWGTVSEAFF.